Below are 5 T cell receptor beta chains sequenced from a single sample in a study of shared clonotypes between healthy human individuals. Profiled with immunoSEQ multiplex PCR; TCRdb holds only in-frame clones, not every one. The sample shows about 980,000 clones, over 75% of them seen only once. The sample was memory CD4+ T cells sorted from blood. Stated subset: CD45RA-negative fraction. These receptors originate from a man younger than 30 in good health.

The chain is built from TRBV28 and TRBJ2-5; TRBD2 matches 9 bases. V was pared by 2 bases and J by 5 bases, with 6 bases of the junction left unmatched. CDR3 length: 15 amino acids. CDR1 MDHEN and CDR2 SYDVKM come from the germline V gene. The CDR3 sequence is CASSLQRGAHETQYF. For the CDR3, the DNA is TGTGCCAGCAGTTTACAGCGGGGGGCCCACGAGACCCAGTACTTC.

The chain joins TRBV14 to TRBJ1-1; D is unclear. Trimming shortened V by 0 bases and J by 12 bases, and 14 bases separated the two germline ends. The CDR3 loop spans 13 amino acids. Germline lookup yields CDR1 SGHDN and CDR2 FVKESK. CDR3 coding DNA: TGTGCCAGCAGCCAAGATCTGGCAGCCAGATCTTTCTTT. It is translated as CASSQDLAARSFF.

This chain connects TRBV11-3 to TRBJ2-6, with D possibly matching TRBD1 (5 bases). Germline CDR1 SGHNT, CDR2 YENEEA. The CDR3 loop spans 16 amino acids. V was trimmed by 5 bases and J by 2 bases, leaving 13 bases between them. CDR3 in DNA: TGTGCCAGCAGCCCAGGGCTCGCGGCTGGGGCCAACGTCCTGACTTTC. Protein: CASSPGLAAGANVLTF.

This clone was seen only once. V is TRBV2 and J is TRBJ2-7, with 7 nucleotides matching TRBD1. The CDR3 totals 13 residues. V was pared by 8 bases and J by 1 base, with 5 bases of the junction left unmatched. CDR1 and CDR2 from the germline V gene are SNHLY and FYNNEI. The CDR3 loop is CASLTGASYEQYF. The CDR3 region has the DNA TGTGCCAGCCTAACAGGGGCGTCCTACGAGCAGTACTTC.

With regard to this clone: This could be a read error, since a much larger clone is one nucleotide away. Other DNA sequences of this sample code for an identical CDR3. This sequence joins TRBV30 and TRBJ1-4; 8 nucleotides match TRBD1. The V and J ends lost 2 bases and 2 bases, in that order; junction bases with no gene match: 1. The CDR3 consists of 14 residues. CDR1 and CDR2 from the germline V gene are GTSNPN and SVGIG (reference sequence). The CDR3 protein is CAWSRQGTNEKLFF. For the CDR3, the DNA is TGTGCCTGGAGTCGACAGGGGACTAATGAAAAACTGTTTTTT. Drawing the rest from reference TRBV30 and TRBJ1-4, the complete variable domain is SQTIHQWPATLVQPVGSPLSLECTVEGTSNPNLYWYRQAAGRGLQLLFYSVGIGQISSEVPQNLSASRPQDRQFILSSKKLLLSDSGFYLCAWSRQGTNEKLFFGSGTQLSVL.